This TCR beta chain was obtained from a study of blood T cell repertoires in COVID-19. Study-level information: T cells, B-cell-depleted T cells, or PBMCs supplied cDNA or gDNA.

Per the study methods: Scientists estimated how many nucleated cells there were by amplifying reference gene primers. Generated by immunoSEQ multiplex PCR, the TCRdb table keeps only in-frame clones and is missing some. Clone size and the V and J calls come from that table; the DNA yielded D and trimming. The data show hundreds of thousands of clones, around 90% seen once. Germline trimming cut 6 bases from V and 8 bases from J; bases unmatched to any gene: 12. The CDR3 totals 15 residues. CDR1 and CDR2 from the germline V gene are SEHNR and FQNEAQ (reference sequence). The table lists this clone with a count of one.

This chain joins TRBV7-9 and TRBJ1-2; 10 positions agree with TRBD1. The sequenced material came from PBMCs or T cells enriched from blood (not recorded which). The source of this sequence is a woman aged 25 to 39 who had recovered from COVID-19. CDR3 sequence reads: CASSLPDRGWDGYTF. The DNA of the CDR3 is TGTGCCAGCAGTCTCCCGGACAGGGGGTGGGACGGCTACACCTTC.